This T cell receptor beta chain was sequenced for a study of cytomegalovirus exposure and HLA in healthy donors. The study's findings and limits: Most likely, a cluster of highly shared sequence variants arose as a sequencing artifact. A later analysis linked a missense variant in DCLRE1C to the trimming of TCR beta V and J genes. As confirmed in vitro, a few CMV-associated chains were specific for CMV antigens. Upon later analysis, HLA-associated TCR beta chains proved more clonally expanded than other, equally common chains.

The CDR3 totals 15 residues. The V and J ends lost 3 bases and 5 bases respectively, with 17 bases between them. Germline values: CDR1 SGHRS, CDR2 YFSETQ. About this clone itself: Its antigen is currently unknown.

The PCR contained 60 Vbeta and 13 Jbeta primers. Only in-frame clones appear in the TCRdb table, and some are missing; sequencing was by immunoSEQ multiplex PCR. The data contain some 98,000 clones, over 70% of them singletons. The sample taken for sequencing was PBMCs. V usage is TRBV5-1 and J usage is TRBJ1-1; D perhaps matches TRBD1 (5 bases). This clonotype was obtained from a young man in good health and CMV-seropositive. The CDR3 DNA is TGCGCCAGCAGCTCCGCCCGGCAGGGAAGGACTGAAGCTTTCTTT. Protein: CASSSARQGRTEAFF.